Included here is one TCR beta chain sequence, with context. Its antigen target is currently unknown. No base quality information exists; no much larger clone differs at one position. This entry is derived from a study of T cell repertoires and HLA-DP antigens listed by TCRdb under 2018. A note on the overall study: The study used an in vitro model of CD4+ T cell alloreactivity against allogeneic HLA-DP presented by transduced HeLa cells. The two alloantigens modelled structurally similar versus dissimilar alloantigens, differing from self at one and about 11 peptide-binding groove amino acids, respectively. The three donors, two male and one female, ranged from the 18-to-29 to the 60-to-69 age band. The average DNA input was about 220 ng for sorted CD137+CD4+ samples versus approximately 1,100 ng for pre-culture CD4+ samples. Overall study results and their limits: Limitations included only a few donors, a non-physiological HeLa antigen-presenting system, and the use of total CD4+ responder cells. Average cumulative frequency of clones undetected before culture was about 36% against one allele and around 51% against the other. Clonality of sorted CD137+ cells was similar against both alloantigens (about 0.39) and much higher than in pre-culture samples (about 0.04). Naive and memory CD4+ repertoires were not analysed separately.

Untouched CD4+ T cells were isolated from Ficoll-separated PBMC by magnetic bead negative selection, reaching an average purity of around 98%. Using magnetic beads, untouched CD4+ T cells were isolated from Ficoll-separated PBMC at around 98% purity, with only negligible CD8+ contamination. Peripheral blood mononuclear cells came from the buffy coats of a few healthy blood donors. CMV seronegative status was shared by all three donors. Genomic DNA was extracted with the DNeasy Blood & Tissue Kit. For each subject, genomic DNA from sorted CD137+CD4+ cells and from pre-culture CD4+ baseline samples underwent TCRB sequencing. The immunoSEQ multiplex PCR, with forward primers for 54 TRBV segments and reverse primers for 13 TRBJ segments, was used to amplify TCRB CDR3 regions. For pre-culture CD4+ samples, sequencing was done at deep resolution with a target of 200,000 or so T cell genomes. Sequencing of amplicons was performed on an Illumina HiSeq System, and 87 bp reads covering the CDR3 were generated. Processing in the source paper ran as follows. Reads were corrected for PCR and sequencing errors, and CDR3 regions were defined by alignment to IMGT reference sequences. Synthetic template pools were used to estimate the numbers of templates and unique rearrangements. Clonality was computed as 1 minus Pielou's evenness. Richness was estimated with the Daley-Smith estimator. Repertoire overlap was measured with Morisita's index. Clones present in cultured samples but not detected in the pre-culture repertoire of the same donor were defined as low-abundance clones. TCRdb retrieved this table from immuneACCESS and kept in-frame rearrangements only. Not all clones are present; in checked studies, unresolved V genes account for under half, and no reason is known for the remainder. The DNA gave D and trimming, while V, J and clone size come from that table. Present in this sample are some 110,000 clones, 92% of which were seen just once. The ten largest clonotypes hold under 0.35% of the sample.

V is clipped by 3 bases and J by 5 bases, and the sequence between their germline boundaries is 11 bases long. CDR3 length: 13 amino acids, cysteine to phenylalanine. Only CDR3 DNA is held: 39 bases, read in frame from base 1. CDR1 and CDR2, looked up from the germline V gene, are SGDLS and YYNGEE. This clonotype was obtained from a woman aged 18-35 years in good health and CMV-seronegative. Sequenced: CD4+ T cells from PBMCs. Rearrangement joined TRBV9 to TRBJ1-2; tentative D gene TRBD1, with 5 bases matching. The DNA sequence is given as TGTGCCAGCAGCGAGTGGGGGGGTTATGGCTACACCTTC. This encodes CASSEWGGYGYTF.